The sequence of this T cell receptor beta chain was determined in a study of blood T cell repertoires in COVID-19. The CDR3 loop spans 11 amino acids. The V end lost 6 bases, the J end lost 4 bases, and 7 bases lay between the germline ends. The germline CDR1 and CDR2 sequences are MDHEN and SYDVKM. Sequenced by immunoSEQ multiplex PCR; TCRdb stores in-frame clones only, minus some. The sample records about 29,000 clones, approximately 81% being singletons. A few counts support this clone. Sequencing used peripheral blood. The origin of this receptor is an elderly man with active COVID-19. This rearrangement joins TRBV28 to TRBJ2-7; weak D call: TRBD1 (6 bases). CDR3 nucleotide sequence: TGTGCCAGCAGACAGGGTTACGAGCAGTACTTC. It codes for CASRQGYEQYF.